The text below deals with one TCR beta chain. The data are from a study of blood T cell repertoires in COVID-19. Overall study: From T cells, B-cell-depleted T cells, or PBMCs came the material, which was cDNA or gDNA.

The CDR3 covers 15 residues. The germline V gene encodes CDR1 LGHNA and CDR2 YSLEER. The ends lost 2 bases at V and 2 bases at J; junction bases unmatched: 5. Per the authors' pipeline: Amplification from reference gene primers served as the basis for estimated nucleated cell counts. Sequenced by immunoSEQ multiplex PCR; TCRdb stores in-frame clones only, minus some. V and J calls and clone size are those listed in that table; D and trimming were worked out from the DNA. The sample consists of 70,000 or so clones, roughly 74% of them appearing once. This rearrangement joins TRBV4-3 to TRBJ2-7; 8 bases agree with TRBD1. The receptor was derived from a human donor in a cohort sampled during active COVID-19. Sequencing was carried out using peripheral blood. In DNA, the CDR3 is TGCGCCAGCAGCCAAACGACAGGGGCCCCCTACGAGCAGTACTTC. Residues: CASSQTTGAPYEQYF.